This T cell receptor beta chain derives from a study of T cell responses to AZD1222 COVID-19 vaccine. V dropped 0 bases and J dropped 7 bases, with 5 bases sitting between them. This CDR3 comprises 11 residues. Looked up from germline, CDR1 is SGHKS and CDR2 is YYEKEE (reference sequence). Measured with immunoSEQ multiplex PCR; TCRdb has only the in-frame clones, and not every one. The repertoire includes under 200,000 clones, about nine tenths of them detected once, and 1.5% sits in the top ten. Study conclusions and caveats: After the peak T cell response, and only then, were repertoires sampled. CD4 TCRs covered the whole spike, strongest at regions 160-218 and 743-854. The donor group comprised mostly white British people and more females; the analysis possibly underestimated clonal diversity.

Comments on this clone: Its antigen is unidentified.

The specimen was peripheral blood, collected on day 0 of AZD1222 vaccination. The chain has TRBV5-5 and TRBJ2-7; D remains ambiguous. This clonotype was sampled from an adult in good health. The DNA of the CDR3 is TGTGCCAGCAGCTTGGCTGGTGAGCAGTACTTC. Encoded protein: CASSLAGEQYF.